This TCR beta chain came from a study of T cells after yellow fever vaccination. 5'RACE template switching added a universal primer site and UMIs to TCR cDNA. TCRdb passed the 5' RACE reads through MiXCR, listing each CDR3 protein once. Seen here are about 430,000 distinct CDR3 sequences, roughly a sixth observed once, and the top ten hold 15% to 20%. V was cut by 5 bases and J by 1 base, with 13 bases left in between. Germline V gene lookup returns CDR1 LNHNV and CDR2 YYDKDF (reference sequence). The CDR3 sequence is 15 residues long. This clonotype was sampled from a man between 18 and 35 years old who received the YFV17D yellow fever vaccine. The sample here was PBMCs, taken before the yellow fever booster vaccination. This chain uses TRBV15 with TRBJ2-3; D uncertain. CDR3 nucleotides: TGTGCCACCAGCCCGCGGCGTGGGGGCACAGATACGCAGTATTTT. Its translation is CATSPRRGGTDTQYF.